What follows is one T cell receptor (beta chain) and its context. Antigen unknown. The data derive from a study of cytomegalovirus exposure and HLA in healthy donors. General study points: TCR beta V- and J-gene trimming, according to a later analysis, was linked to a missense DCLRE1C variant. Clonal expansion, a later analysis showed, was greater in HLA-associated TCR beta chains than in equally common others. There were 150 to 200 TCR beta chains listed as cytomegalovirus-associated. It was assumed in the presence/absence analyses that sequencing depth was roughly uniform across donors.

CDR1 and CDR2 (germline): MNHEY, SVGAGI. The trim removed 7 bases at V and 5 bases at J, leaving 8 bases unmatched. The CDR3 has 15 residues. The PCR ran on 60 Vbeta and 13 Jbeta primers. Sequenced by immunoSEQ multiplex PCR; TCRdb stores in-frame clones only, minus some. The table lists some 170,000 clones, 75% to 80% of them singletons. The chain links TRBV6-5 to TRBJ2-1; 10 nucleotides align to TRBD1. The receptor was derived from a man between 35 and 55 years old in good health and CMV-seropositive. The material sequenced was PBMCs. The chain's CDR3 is CASKLTGTGDNEQFF. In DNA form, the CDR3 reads TGTGCCAGCAAACTAACCGGGACAGGGGACAATGAGCAGTTCTTC.